This TCR beta chain was recovered during a study of memory CD4+ T cells and cytomegalovirus serostatus. About the research overall: Of the healthy Belgian adults, fewer than 10 were CMV seropositive and 24 seronegative. Findings and caveats of the study: The CMV-associated TCR signature appears largely within the CD4+ memory repertoire.

Of note for this clone: Its antigen is undetermined.

The repertoire was sequenced with immunoSEQ multiplex PCR; TCRdb's copy has only in-frame clones and lacks some. Of 55,000 to 80,000 clones in the sample, about 78% were seen once. The CDR3 covers 13 residues. Losses at the gene ends were 8 bases for V and 7 bases for J; bases not matched to a gene: 10. The germline V gene encodes CDR1 SNHLY and CDR2 FYNNEI. Single viable CD3+CD4+CD8-CD45RO+ cells were sorted as the memory CD4+ T cells. The sample consisted of memory CD4+ T cells from blood. V is TRBV2 and J is TRBJ1-2, with 7 bases that match TRBD1. The sequence came from an adult in good health and CMV-seropositive. For the CDR3, the DNA is TGTGCCAGCGCGGCGGAGGGGGCAGGTGGCTACACCTTC. Translated, it gives CASAAEGAGGYTF.